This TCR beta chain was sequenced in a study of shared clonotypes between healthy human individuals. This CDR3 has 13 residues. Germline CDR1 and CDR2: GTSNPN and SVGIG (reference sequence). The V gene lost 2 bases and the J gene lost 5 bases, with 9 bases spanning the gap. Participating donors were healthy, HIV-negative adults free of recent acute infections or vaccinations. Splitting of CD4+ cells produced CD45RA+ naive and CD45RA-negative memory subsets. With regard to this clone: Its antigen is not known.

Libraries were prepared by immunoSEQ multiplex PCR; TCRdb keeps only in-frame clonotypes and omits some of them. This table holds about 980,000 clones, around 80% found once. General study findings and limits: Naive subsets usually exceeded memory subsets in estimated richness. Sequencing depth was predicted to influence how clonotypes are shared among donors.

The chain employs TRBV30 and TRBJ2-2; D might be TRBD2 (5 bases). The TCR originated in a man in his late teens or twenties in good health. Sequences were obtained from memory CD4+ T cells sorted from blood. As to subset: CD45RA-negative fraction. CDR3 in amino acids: CAWSSTGTGELFF. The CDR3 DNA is TGTGCCTGGAGTTCGACGGGGACCGGGGAGCTGTTTTTT.